This T cell receptor beta chain comes out of a study of blood T cell repertoires in COVID-19. Study summary: T cells, B-cell-depleted T cells, or PBMCs supplied cDNA or gDNA.

V shed 6 bases and J 7 bases; nucleotides not matched to a gene: 5. The CDR3 sequence is 13 residues long. Germline CDR1 SGHDT, CDR2 YYEEEE. Data came from immunoSEQ multiplex PCR; TCRdb stores just in-frame clones and leaves some out. The data show roughly 6,800 clones, with 75% to 90% seen just once and roughly a sixth held by the top ten. The source is a human donor in a cohort sampled during active COVID-19. Sequenced sample: peripheral blood. J is TRBJ2-3 and V is TRBV5-6, with TRBD1 identical over 10 bases. CDR3 sequence (DNA): TGTGCCAGCAACGGACAGGGGGTTAATACGCAGTATTTT. This sequence encodes CASNGQGVNTQYF.